The 6 T cell receptor beta chains given below trace back to one sample, sequenced in a study of blood T cell repertoires in COVID-19. Assay used: immunoSEQ multiplex PCR; TCRdb lists only in-frame clones, some missing. The sample includes under 250,000 clones, almost 85% of them seen just once. Sequencing used peripheral blood. These receptors were obtained from a man aged 45-65 years with COVID-19, enrolled during active disease.

V and J are TRBV21-1 and TRBJ2-7; the table names TRBD1, a call not compared with the DNA. TRBV21-1 is deemed a pseudogene. The CDR3 is made up of 17 amino acids. CDR3 coding DNA: TGTGCCAGCAGCAAAGAGGGACAGGAATCCAAAGCCTACGAGCAGTACTTC. This encodes CASSKEGQESKAYEQYF.

The V call is TRBV6-5, the J call TRBJ1-2, with D maybe TRBD1 (5 bases). Germline V gene sequence: CDR1 MNHEY, CDR2 SVGAGI. This CDR3 is 14 amino acids long. Deletions cut 6 bases from V and 4 bases from J, with 15 bases between. DNA of the CDR3: TGTGCCAGCAGCGTTGATACAGGAAGCTATGGCTACACCTTC. Translation gives CASSVDTGSYGYTF.

The chain is built from TRBV7-3 and TRBJ1-1; TRBD1 matches 10 bases. V trimming: 3 bases; J trimming: 10 bases; junction bases outside the gene matches: 5. This CDR3 is built from 13 residues. From germline, CDR1 is SGHTA and CDR2 FQGTGA. The CDR3 bases are TGTGCCAGCAGCTTCGGGACAGGGGCAGCAGCTTTCTTT. It is translated as CASSFGTGAAAFF.

The V and J genes are TRBV11-2 and TRBJ2-1; 7 bases line up with TRBD2. CDR1 is SGHAT and CDR2 is FQNNGV in the germline V gene. The V and J ends lost 1 base and 10 bases, in that order; junction bases with no gene match: 4. The CDR3 sequence is 13 residues long. CDR3 DNA sequence: TGTGCCAGCAGCTTAGTTTTCGGGGGGGAGCAGTTCTTC. It specifies CASSLVFGGEQFF.

The V call is TRBV9, the J call TRBJ2-3; D is unresolved. CDR1 is SGDLS, CDR2 YYNGEE, per germline. Trimming removed 0 bases from V and 2 bases from J, with 4 bases in between. The CDR3 is 13 amino acids. CDR3 DNA: TGTGCCAGCAGCGTAGGTAACACAGATACGCAGTATTTT. It translates to CASSVGNTDTQYF.

The chain employs TRBV7-8 and TRBJ1-5; possibly TRBD1 for D (5 bases). The CDR3 covers 19 residues. Germline values: CDR1 SGHVS, CDR2 FQNEAQ. V gave up 5 bases and J gave up 1 base, with 24 bases separating them. The chain's CDR3 is CASSPYGAVQSPSNQPQHF. The CDR3 DNA is TGTGCCAGCAGCCCCTATGGGGCCGTCCAGTCTCCGAGCAATCAGCCCCAGCATTTT.